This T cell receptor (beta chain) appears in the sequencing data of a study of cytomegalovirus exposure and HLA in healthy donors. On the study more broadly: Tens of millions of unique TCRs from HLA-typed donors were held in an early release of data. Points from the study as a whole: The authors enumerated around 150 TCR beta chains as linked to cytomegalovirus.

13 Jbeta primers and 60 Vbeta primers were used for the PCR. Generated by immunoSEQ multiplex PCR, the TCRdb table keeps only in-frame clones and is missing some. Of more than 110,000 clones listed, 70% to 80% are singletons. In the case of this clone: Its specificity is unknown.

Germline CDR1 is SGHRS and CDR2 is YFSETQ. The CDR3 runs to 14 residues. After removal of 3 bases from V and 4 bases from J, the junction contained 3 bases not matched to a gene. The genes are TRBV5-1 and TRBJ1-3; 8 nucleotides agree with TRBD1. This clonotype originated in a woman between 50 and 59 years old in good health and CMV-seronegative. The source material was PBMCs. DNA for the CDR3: TGCGCCAGCAGCTCACAGGGGGACGGAAACACCATATATTTT. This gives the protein CASSSQGDGNTIYF.